In this sample, the clone carrying this TCR beta chain turned up a few times. What it binds is not known. The sample is drawn from a study of cytomegalovirus exposure and HLA in healthy donors. V gave up 2 bases and J gave up 0 bases, with 12 bases separating them. The CDR3 has 16 residues. CDR1 is PRHDT and CDR2 is FYEKMQ in the germline V gene (reference sequence). PCR was performed using 60 Vbeta and 13 Jbeta primers. Clones were sequenced by immunoSEQ multiplex PCR, and TCRdb holds only the in-frame ones, with some missing. Among under 120,000 clones, 55% to 75% were seen once, and the ten largest hold approximately 3.8%. Study findings and constraints: The sole available immune exposure information was CMV serostatus. Accurate prediction of HLA-A and HLA-B alleles (for most subjects) was reportedly achieved from TCR beta sequences. A later analysis linked a missense DCLRE1C variant to TCR beta V- and J-gene trimming. Some highly shared sequence variants likely arose as a pipeline artifact.

The specimen was PBMCs. The gene calls are TRBV13 and TRBJ2-3; TRBD2 might be the D (5 bases). This TCR was recovered from a man aged 25 to 45 in good health and CMV-seropositive. CDR3 protein: CASSLTGWGSTDTQYF. CDR3 bases: TGTGCCAGCAGCTTAACGGGGTGGGGAAGCACAGATACGCAGTATTTT.